One T cell receptor (beta chain) is described in this entry. This clone was detected only once. Its antigen remains undetermined. No per-base quality is available; no much larger clone lies one base away. This specimen comes from a study of technical replicates of blood from a few donors (dated by TCRdb to 2016 to 2017). Per the germline V gene, SGDLS is the CDR1 and YYNGEE is the CDR2. A distance of 11 bases separates the germline ends of V and J, which lose 0 bases and 2 bases respectively. From the cysteine up to the phenylalanine, the CDR3 has a length of 15 residues. Only the CDR3 region is kept as DNA, spanning 45 bases read in frame from base 1. Library preparation used the immunoSEQ multiplex PCR assay. TCRdb retrieved this table from immuneACCESS and kept in-frame rearrangements only. Not all clones are present; in checked studies, unresolved V genes account for under half, and no reason is known for the remainder. In all, the sample holds over 65,000 clones, and nearly 98% of those were seen once. Around 0.15% of the sample is held by the ten biggest clonotypes.

The origin of this receptor is a human donor in good health. The chain uses TRBV9 and TRBJ1-2; the D gene cannot be resolved reliably. The sequenced sample was T cells isolated from PBMCs. CDR3 protein: CASSVGGEPNYGYTF. The nucleotide sequence is given as TGTGCCAGCAGCGTAGGCGGGGAGCCAAACTATGGCTACACCTTC.